The 11 T cell receptor beta chains presented below share a single source sample, sequenced in a study of CD4+ T cells in melanoma. The repertoire was sequenced with immunoSEQ multiplex PCR; TCRdb's copy has only in-frame clones and lacks some. In the table there are some 13,000 clones, roughly two thirds of which are singletons. The sequenced sample was cells from a culture (not recorded whether cultured in vitro). These receptors originate from a human donor with melanoma.

The chain couples TRBV11-2 to TRBJ2-2, with D unresolved. With 3 bases removed from V and 1 base from J, the gap between germline ends came to 9 bases. CDR3 length equals 15 residues. Looked up from germline, CDR1 is SGHAT and CDR2 is FQNNGV. This CDR3 is CASSFSLMNTGELFF. The CDR3 DNA sequence: TGTGCCAGCAGCTTCTCCTTGATGAACACCGGGGAGCTGTTTTTT.

The V and J genes are TRBV4-1 and TRBJ1-5; D is undetermined. This CDR3 has 18 residues. Germline V lookup: CDR1 MGHRA, CDR2 YSYEKL. V was pared by 0 bases and J by 3 bases, with 18 bases between. CDR3 coding DNA: TGCGCCAGCAGCCAAGATACCGCGGCAGCCAGTTCCAATCAGCCCCAGCATTTT. This codes for CASSQDTAAASSNQPQHF.

This clone occurred a few times. J is TRBJ2-3 and V is TRBV4-2; D is undetermined. Germline V gene lookup returns CDR1 LGHNA and CDR2 YNFKEQ. Deletions cut 1 base from V and 2 bases from J, with 4 bases between. There are 13 residues in the CDR3. The CDR3 nucleotides are TGTGCCAGCAGCCAAGGACCCACAGATACGCAGTATTTT. Its protein is CASSQGPTDTQYF.

The rearrangement joins TRBV5-1 to TRBJ2-3; 8 nucleotides agree with TRBD1. The ends lost 5 bases at V and 6 bases at J; junction bases unmatched: 11. The germline V gene has CDR1 SGHRS and CDR2 YFSETQ. The CDR3 runs 15 residues. CDR3 DNA: TGCGCCAGCAGGCCCCACGGACAGGGTGGGGATACGCAGTATTTT. Protein: CASRPHGQGGDTQYF.

This clone was recorded only once. The chain uses TRBV7-9 and TRBJ1-1; 9 bases align to TRBD1. The ends lost 1 base at V and 2 bases at J; junction bases unmatched: 2. Germline V gene data show CDR1 as SEHNR and CDR2 as FQNEAQ (reference sequence). The CDR3 has 15 amino acids. The CDR3 spells CASSLGDRANTEAFF. Here the CDR3 DNA reads TGTGCCAGCAGCTTAGGGGACAGGGCTAACACTGAAGCTTTCTTT.

This CDR3 reads CASSGQGFGDTQYF. The CDR3 coding sequence is TGTGCCAGCAGCGGACAGGGTTTCGGGGATACGCAGTATTTT. V usage is TRBV5-6 and J usage is TRBJ2-3, with TRBD1 identical over 8 bases. V dropped 4 bases and J dropped 6; count of bases not matched to a gene: 7. The CDR3 sequence is 14 residues long. Germline CDR1 SGHDT, CDR2 YYEEEE. Complete variable domain (other parts from reference TRBV5-6 and TRBJ2-3): DAGVTQSPTHLIKTRGQQVTLRCSPKSGHDTVSWYQQALGQGPQFIFQYYEEEERQRGNFPDRFSGHQFPNYSSELNVNALLLGDSALYLCASSGQGFGDTQYFGPGTRLTVL.

This clone was seen a handful of times. The genes are TRBV15 and TRBJ1-5; 8 bases line up with TRBD1. V lost 1 base, J lost 6 bases, and 8 bases stayed unmatched. CDR3 length: 16 residues. Germline CDR1 reads LNHNV; CDR2 reads YYDKDF (reference sequence). CDR3 loop: CATSRGMAGGFQPQHF. CDR3 nucleotide sequence: TGTGCCACCAGCAGAGGGATGGCAGGGGGCTTTCAGCCCCAGCATTTT.

This clone occurred a few times. The chain links TRBV4-2 to TRBJ2-1; D may be TRBD1 or TRBD2 (5 bases each). This CDR3 has 16 amino acids. V was trimmed by 4 bases and J by 7 bases, leaving 20 bases between them. Germline CDR1 is LGHNA and CDR2 is YNFKEQ. The CDR3 sequence is CASSPLGTGPSNEQFF. The CDR3 nucleotides are TGTGCCAGCAGCCCCTTAGGGACGGGGCCCTCGAATGAGCAGTTCTTC.

The table lists this clone with a count of one. V usage is TRBV11-2 and J usage is TRBJ1-1; 8 bases line up with TRBD1. Germline V lookup: CDR1 SGHAT, CDR2 FQNNGV. The CDR3 extends over 15 amino acids. Unmatched junction bases numbered 3, after V lost 3 bases and J lost 0 bases. In DNA form, the CDR3 reads TGTGCCAGCAGCTTCCAGGGGGCCTTGAACACTGAAGCTTTCTTT. Translated: CASSFQGALNTEAFF.

The chain carries TRBV10-3 and TRBJ1-2, with a tentative D call TRBD1 (5 bases). CDR1 is ENHRY, CDR2 SYGVKD, per germline. The CDR3 has 14 residues. Trimming left V 6 bases short and J 4 bases short, with 15 bases between. DNA for the CDR3: TGTGCCATCAGCCGAAACCAGGGCATCTATGGCTACACCTTC. Residues: CAISRNQGIYGYTF.

This clone was seen more than once but under ten times. The chain couples TRBV18 to TRBJ1-1; D might be TRBD1 (5 bases). The CDR3 contains 14 residues. Trimming removed 4 bases from V and 5 bases from J, with 14 bases in between. The germline V gene encodes CDR1 KGHSH and CDR2 LQKENI. The CDR3 loop reads CASSRRGGETEAFF. In DNA form, the CDR3 reads TGTGCCAGCTCACGGAGGGGAGGGGAGACTGAAGCTTTCTTT.